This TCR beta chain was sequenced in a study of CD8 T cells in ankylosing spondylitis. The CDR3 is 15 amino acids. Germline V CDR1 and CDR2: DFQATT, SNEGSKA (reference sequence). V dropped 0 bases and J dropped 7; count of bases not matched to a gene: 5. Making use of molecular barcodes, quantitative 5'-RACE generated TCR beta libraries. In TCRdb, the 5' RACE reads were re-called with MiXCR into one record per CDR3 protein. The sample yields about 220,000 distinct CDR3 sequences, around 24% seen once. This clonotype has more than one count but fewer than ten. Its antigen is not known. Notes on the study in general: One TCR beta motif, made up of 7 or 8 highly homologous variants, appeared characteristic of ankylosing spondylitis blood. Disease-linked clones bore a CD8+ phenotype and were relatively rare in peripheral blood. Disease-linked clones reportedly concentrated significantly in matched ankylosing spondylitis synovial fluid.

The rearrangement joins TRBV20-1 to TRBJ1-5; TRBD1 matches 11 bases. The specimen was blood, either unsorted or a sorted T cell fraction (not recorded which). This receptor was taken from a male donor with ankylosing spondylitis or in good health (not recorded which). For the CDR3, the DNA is TGCAGTGCTAGAGATGGGACAGGGGGTGGCCAGCCCCAGCATTTT. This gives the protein CSARDGTGGGQPQHF.